The rows below give T cell receptor beta chains drawn from one sample of a study of T cell responses to AZD1222 COVID-19 vaccine. This table comes from immunoSEQ multiplex PCR, and its TCRdb copy is limited to in-frame clones, with some not included. The sample lists about 150,000 clones, 86% occurring once. Sequencing was performed on peripheral blood, taken on day 0 of MenACWY control vaccination. These TCRs come from an adult in good health. Each CDR3 is given with its conserved first and last residue. The D gene is left open where the match is weak. The size entry is marked missing in some rows and otherwise reads once, few, many or a size class.

d_gene: NA
j_gene: TRBJ2-3
abundance: NA
v_gene: TRBV18
CDR3aa: CASSPPNLPKIGDTQYF
CDR3nt: TGTGCCAGCTCACCTCCCAACCTACCCAAAATCGGAGATACGCAGTATTTT

d_gene: NA
j_gene: TRBJ2-2
abundance: NA
v_gene: TRBV6-5
CDR3aa: CASGRNPGNTGELFF
CDR3nt: TGTGCCAGCGGTAGGAATCCGGGGAACACCGGGGAGCTGTTTTTT

d_gene: NA
j_gene: TRBJ1-1
abundance: NA
v_gene: TRBV4-1
CDR3aa: CASSQIGWDTEAFF
CDR3nt: TGCGCCAGCAGCCAAATAGGGTGGGACACTGAAGCTTTCTTT

d_gene: NA
j_gene: TRBJ2-1
abundance: NA
v_gene: TRBV6-1
CDR3aa: CASSFDYNEQFF
CDR3nt: TGTGCCAGCAGTTTCGATTACAATGAGCAGTTCTTC

d_gene: TRBD1
j_gene: TRBJ2-2
abundance: few
v_gene: TRBV27
CDR3aa: CASTDRGKDTGELFF
CDR3nt: TGTGCCAGCACGGACAGGGGAAAAGACACCGGGGAGCTGTTTTTT

d_gene: NA
j_gene: TRBJ2-5
abundance: NA
v_gene: TRBV29-1
CDR3aa: CSVEILGGLQETQYF
CDR3nt: TGCAGCGTTGAGATCCTAGGAGGGCTCCAAGAGACCCAGTACTTC

d_gene: TRBD1
j_gene: TRBJ2-7
abundance: NA
v_gene: TRBV11-3
CDR3aa: CASSPTGQGGEQYF
CDR3nt: TGTGCCAGCAGCCCAACGGGACAGGGGGGCGAGCAGTACTTC

d_gene: NA
j_gene: TRBJ2-1
abundance: NA
v_gene: TRBV20-1
CDR3aa: CSARDNEQFF
CDR3nt: TGCAGTGCTAGAGACAATGAGCAGTTCTTC

d_gene: NA
j_gene: TRBJ1-3
abundance: NA
v_gene: TRBV5-5
CDR3aa: CASSFYSGAGNTIYF
CDR3nt: TGTGCCAGCAGCTTCTACTCAGGAGCTGGAAACACCATATATTTT

d_gene: TRBD1
j_gene: TRBJ1-5
abundance: NA
v_gene: TRBV6-5
CDR3aa: CASSDLGGWPQHF
CDR3nt: TGTGCCAGCAGCGACTTAGGGGGCTGGCCCCAGCATTTT

d_gene: TRBD2
j_gene: TRBJ2-2
abundance: NA
v_gene: TRBV19
CDR3aa: CASSIRIAGVKNTGELFF
CDR3nt: TGTGCCAGTAGTATAAGGATAGCGGGAGTGAAGAACACCGGGGAGCTGTTTTTT

d_gene: NA
j_gene: TRBJ2-7
abundance: NA
v_gene: TRBV3-1/TRBV3-2
CDR3aa: CASSQTPGPHYEQYF
CDR3nt: TGTGCCAGCAGCCAGACTCCGGGACCACACTACGAGCAGTACTTC

d_gene: NA
j_gene: TRBJ2-1
abundance: NA
v_gene: TRBV7-3
CDR3aa: CASSLNPDREGYNEQFF
CDR3nt: TGTGCCAGCAGCTTAAACCCCGACAGGGAGGGATACAATGAGCAGTTCTTC

d_gene: NA
j_gene: TRBJ1-5
abundance: NA
v_gene: TRBV15
CDR3aa: CATSREAALQPQHF
CDR3nt: TGTGCCACCAGCAGAGAGGCAGCCCTCCAGCCCCAGCATTTT

d_gene: NA
j_gene: TRBJ1-2
abundance: NA
v_gene: TRBV7-2
CDR3aa: CASSKGTEGGYTF
CDR3nt: TGTGCCAGCAGCAAGGGGACCGAGGGAGGCTACACCTTC

d_gene: NA
j_gene: TRBJ1-1
abundance: NA
v_gene: TRBV19
CDR3aa: CASSTGRLNTEAFF
CDR3nt: TGTGCCAGTAGTACAGGACGGCTGAACACTGAAGCTTTCTTT

d_gene: NA
j_gene: TRBJ1-2
abundance: NA
v_gene: TRBV24-1
CDR3aa: CATSDFETGVYGYTF
CDR3nt: TGTGCCACCAGTGATTTCGAGACAGGAGTCTATGGCTACACCTTC

d_gene: NA
j_gene: TRBJ1-3
abundance: NA
v_gene: TRBV7-2
CDR3aa: CASSADRGNTIYF
CDR3nt: TGTGCCAGCAGCGCGGACAGAGGAAACACCATATATTTT

d_gene: TRBD1
j_gene: TRBJ2-3
abundance: NA
v_gene: TRBV2
CDR3aa: CASRSSGQLIFGSTDTQYF
CDR3nt: TGTGCCAGCAGGTCCTCGGGACAGCTTATATTTGGGAGCACAGATACGCAGTATTTT

d_gene: NA
j_gene: TRBJ1-1
abundance: NA
v_gene: TRBV30
CDR3aa: CAWSAGNTEAFF
CDR3nt: TGTGCCTGGAGTGCAGGGAACACTGAAGCTTTCTTT

d_gene: NA
j_gene: TRBJ2-7
abundance: NA
v_gene: TRBV5-4
CDR3aa: CASSLGASYEQYF
CDR3nt: TGTGCCAGCAGCTTGGGAGCCTCCTACGAGCAGTACTTC

d_gene: NA
j_gene: TRBJ2-5
abundance: NA
v_gene: TRBV5-8
CDR3aa: CASSRWTPPSQYF
CDR3nt: TGTGCCAGCAGCCGGTGGACGCCGCCCAGCCAGTACTTC

d_gene: TRBD1
j_gene: TRBJ1-1
abundance: NA
v_gene: TRBV4-1
CDR3aa: CASSKTGLNTEAFF
CDR3nt: TGCGCCAGCAGCAAGACAGGGTTGAACACTGAAGCTTTCTTT

d_gene: TRBD1
j_gene: TRBJ2-7
abundance: NA
v_gene: TRBV6-5
CDR3aa: CASSYTTGDEQYF
CDR3nt: TGTGCCAGCAGTTACACGACAGGGGACGAGCAGTACTTC

d_gene: TRBD1
j_gene: TRBJ1-2
abundance: NA
v_gene: TRBV11-3
CDR3aa: CASGQGDYGYTF
CDR3nt: TGTGCCAGCGGACAGGGTGACTATGGCTACACCTTC

d_gene: NA
j_gene: TRBJ1-2
abundance: NA
v_gene: TRBV19
CDR3aa: CASSLQGFNYGYTF
CDR3nt: TGTGCCAGTAGCTTACAGGGTTTTAACTATGGCTACACCTTC

d_gene: NA
j_gene: TRBJ1-1
abundance: NA
v_gene: TRBV27
CDR3aa: CASSLSGTVNTEAFF
CDR3nt: TGTGCCAGCAGTTTATCCGGGACGGTGAACACTGAAGCTTTCTTT

d_gene: NA
j_gene: TRBJ2-3
abundance: NA
v_gene: TRBV9
CDR3aa: CASSGGGGFTDTQYF
CDR3nt: TGTGCCAGCAGCGGTGGGGGAGGATTCACAGATACGCAGTATTTT

d_gene: NA
j_gene: TRBJ2-5
abundance: NA
v_gene: TRBV13
CDR3aa: CASSLQGGETQYF
CDR3nt: TGTGCCAGCAGCCTACAGGGAGGGGAGACCCAGTACTTC

d_gene: NA
j_gene: TRBJ2-1
abundance: NA
v_gene: TRBV27
CDR3aa: CASSLSLWYNEQFF
CDR3nt: TGTGCCAGCAGTTTAAGTCTCTGGTACAATGAGCAGTTCTTC

d_gene: NA
j_gene: TRBJ2-2
abundance: once
v_gene: TRBV12-3/TRBV12-4
CDR3aa: CASSYTGELFF
CDR3nt: TGTGCCAGCAGCTACACCGGGGAGCTGTTTTTT

d_gene: TRBD2
j_gene: TRBJ2-7
abundance: NA
v_gene: TRBV6-2/TRBV6-3
CDR3aa: CASSYRERLAGHYEQYF
CDR3nt: TGTGCCAGCAGTTACAGGGAGCGACTAGCGGGTCACTACGAGCAGTACTTC

d_gene: TRBD1
j_gene: TRBJ2-1
abundance: NA
v_gene: TRBV7-3
CDR3aa: CASSSLGGNRDNEQFF
CDR3nt: TGTGCCAGCAGCTCCCTAGGGGGCAATCGTGACAATGAGCAGTTCTTC

d_gene: NA
j_gene: TRBJ2-2
abundance: NA
v_gene: TRBV6-6
CDR3aa: CASLLMAGELFF
CDR3nt: TGTGCCAGCTTACTGATGGCCGGGGAGCTGTTTTTT

d_gene: NA
j_gene: TRBJ1-5
abundance: few
v_gene: TRBV23-1
CDR3aa: CASSQHRGNQPQHF
CDR3nt: TGCGCCAGCAGTCAGCACAGGGGCAATCAGCCCCAGCATTTT

d_gene: NA
j_gene: TRBJ2-1
abundance: few
v_gene: TRBV11-3
CDR3aa: CASSPAYPDSSYNEQFF
CDR3nt: TGTGCCAGCAGCCCTGCTTACCCTGATAGCTCCTACAATGAGCAGTTCTTC

d_gene: TRBD1
j_gene: TRBJ2-7
abundance: NA
v_gene: TRBV27
CDR3aa: CASSPSQGAFIYEQYF
CDR3nt: TGTGCCAGCAGTCCCTCCCAGGGGGCCTTTATCTACGAGCAGTACTTC

d_gene: TRBD1
j_gene: TRBJ1-3
abundance: NA
v_gene: TRBV14
CDR3aa: CASSQDRGQGTIYF
CDR3nt: TGTGCCAGCAGCCAAGATCGGGGACAGGGGACCATATATTTT

d_gene: NA
j_gene: TRBJ2-1
abundance: NA
v_gene: TRBV12-5
CDR3aa: CASGLISREQFF
CDR3nt: TGTGCTAGTGGGTTAATTTCGAGGGAGCAGTTCTTC

d_gene: NA
j_gene: TRBJ2-2
abundance: NA
v_gene: TRBV28
CDR3aa: CASSFPQRTGELFF
CDR3nt: TGTGCCAGCAGTTTCCCACAACGCACCGGGGAGCTGTTTTTT

d_gene: NA
j_gene: TRBJ2-1
abundance: many
v_gene: TRBV18
CDR3aa: CASSPVGLGNEQFF
CDR3nt: TGTGCCAGCTCACCGGTGGGCCTAGGAAATGAGCAGTTCTTC

d_gene: NA
j_gene: TRBJ1-1
abundance: NA
v_gene: TRBV29-1
CDR3aa: CSARGGNTEAFF
CDR3nt: TGCAGCGCCCGTGGGGGGAACACTGAAGCTTTCTTT

d_gene: NA
j_gene: TRBJ2-3
abundance: NA
v_gene: TRBV2
CDR3aa: CASSEAQSKSTDTQYF
CDR3nt: TGTGCCAGCAGTGAAGCTCAATCAAAAAGCACAGATACGCAGTATTTT

d_gene: NA
j_gene: TRBJ2-1
abundance: NA
v_gene: TRBV10-3
CDR3aa: CAISPGTFSSSYNEQFF
CDR3nt: TGTGCCATCAGTCCCGGGACATTTTCGAGCTCCTACAATGAGCAGTTCTTC

d_gene: NA
j_gene: TRBJ1-1
abundance: NA
v_gene: TRBV27
CDR3aa: CASSPIMANTEAFF
CDR3nt: TGTGCCAGCAGTCCTATCATGGCTAACACTGAAGCTTTCTTT

d_gene: NA
j_gene: TRBJ1-2
abundance: few
v_gene: TRBV3-1/TRBV3-2
CDR3aa: CASSQGVGLTYGYTF
CDR3nt: TGTGCCAGCAGCCAAGGTGTAGGGTTGACCTATGGCTACACCTTC

d_gene: NA
j_gene: TRBJ2-7
abundance: NA
v_gene: TRBV12-3/TRBV12-4
CDR3aa: CASTSQAGYEQYF
CDR3nt: TGTGCCAGCACGTCTCAGGCGGGGTACGAGCAGTACTTC

d_gene: NA
j_gene: TRBJ1-3
abundance: NA
v_gene: TRBV6-5
CDR3aa: CASSYSSRDGNTIYF
CDR3nt: TGTGCCAGCAGTTACTCGTCCAGGGATGGAAACACCATATATTTT

d_gene: TRBD1
j_gene: TRBJ2-1
abundance: NA
v_gene: TRBV5-1
CDR3aa: CASSLQGQGYEQFF
CDR3nt: TGCGCCAGCAGCTTGCAGGGACAGGGATATGAGCAGTTCTTC

d_gene: NA
j_gene: TRBJ2-1
abundance: NA
v_gene: TRBV6-5
CDR3aa: CATRDGGMDEQFF
CDR3nt: TGTGCCACCCGGGACGGAGGGATGGATGAGCAGTTCTTC

d_gene: TRBD2
j_gene: TRBJ2-5
abundance: NA
v_gene: TRBV3-1/TRBV3-2
CDR3aa: CASSQGIGEGSSETQYF
CDR3nt: TGTGCCAGCAGCCAAGGGATCGGGGAGGGATCGTCAGAGACCCAGTACTTC

d_gene: NA
j_gene: TRBJ2-3
abundance: NA
v_gene: TRBV4-3
CDR3aa: CASSQESLDQADTQYF
CDR3nt: TGCGCCAGCAGCCAAGAATCACTCGACCAGGCAGATACGCAGTATTTT

d_gene: TRBD1
j_gene: TRBJ1-2
abundance: NA
v_gene: TRBV5-1
CDR3aa: CASSLDPDRVYGYTF
CDR3nt: TGCGCCAGCAGCTTGGACCCGGACAGGGTCTATGGCTACACCTTC